This passage covers 17 T cell receptor beta chains from one sample sequenced in a study of blood T cell repertoires in COVID-19. Data came from immunoSEQ multiplex PCR; TCRdb stores just in-frame clones and leaves some out. Here the sample spans approximately 220,000 clones, under 90% being singletons. The sample was PBMCs or T cells enriched from blood (not recorded which). The receptors here all came from a woman aged 45-65 years who had been exposed to COVID-19.

In its sample, this clone was seen once. The CDR3 region has the DNA TGCGCCAGCAGTCTCACCGGGGGAAGTAAGAACACTGAAGCTTTCTTT. This codes for CASSLTGGSKNTEAFF. The chain has TRBV5-1 and TRBJ1-1; possibly TRBD1 for D (5 bases). V lost 5 bases and J 1 base, leaving 18 bases between the germline ends. Per the germline V gene, CDR1 is SGHRS and CDR2 is YFSETQ. The CDR3 is 16 amino acids.

The chain couples TRBV2 to TRBJ1-1; unclear D gene. The length of the CDR3 is 11 residues. Trimming left V 5 bases short and J 6 bases short, with 7 bases between. Germline V CDR1 and CDR2: SNHLY, FYNNEI. CDR3 protein: CASSPPSEAFF. The CDR3 DNA is TGTGCCAGCAGTCCTCCCTCTGAAGCTTTCTTT.

This sequence joins TRBV7-8 and TRBJ1-4, with TRBD1 identical over 7 bases. Germline values: CDR1 SGHVS, CDR2 FQNEAQ. The trim removed 2 bases at V and 3 bases at J, leaving 6 bases unmatched. The CDR3 contains 16 residues. This CDR3 is CASSLRRGRPNEKLFF. The CDR3 nucleotides read TGTGCCAGCAGCTTAAGAAGGGGGCGGCCTAATGAAAAACTGTTTTTT.

The rearrangement links TRBV24-1 to TRBJ2-1; 7 bases match TRBD1. CDR1 is KGHDR, CDR2 SFDVKD, per germline. CDR3 length: 18 amino acids. V gave up 3 bases and J gave up 4 bases; unmatched junction bases: 14. This CDR3 reads CATSDVRAGTAIYNEQFF. DNA of the CDR3: TGTGCCACCAGTGATGTAAGGGCCGGGACAGCAATTTACAATGAGCAGTTCTTC.

The chain links TRBV29-1 to TRBJ1-2; a possible D gene is TRBD1 (6 bases). CDR3 length equals 12 residues. Germline values: CDR1 SQVTM, CDR2 ANQGSEA. Trimming cost V 6 bases and J 4 bases, with 12 bases left between them. For the CDR3, the DNA is TGCAGCGTCTGGGGGCCGCGCTATGGCTACACCTTC. Protein sequence: CSVWGPRYGYTF. Drawing the rest from reference TRBV29-1 and TRBJ1-2, the complete variable domain is SAVISQKPSRDICQRGTSLTIQCQVDSQVTMMFWYRQQPGQSLTLIATANQGSEATYESGFVIDKFPISRPNLTFSTLTVSNMSPEDSSIYLCSVWGPRYGYTFGSGTRLTVV.

The genes are TRBV29-1 and TRBJ1-2; D unclear. Germline V gene lookup returns CDR1 SQVTM and CDR2 ANQGSEA. The CDR3 loop spans 12 amino acids. V lost 7 bases and J 3 bases, leaving 12 bases between the germline ends. CDR3 amino acids: CSGTEDHYGYTF. CDR3 nucleotide sequence: TGCAGCGGGACGGAGGACCACTATGGCTACACCTTC.

The table lists this clone with a count of one. This sequence joins TRBV12-3 or TRBV12-4 and TRBJ2-7; D is unresolved. The CDR3 contains 13 residues. Trimming shortened V by 3 bases and J by 3 bases, and 9 bases separated the two germline ends. The CDR3 reads CASSFGPSYEQYF. The DNA of the CDR3 is TGTGCCAGCAGTTTTGGGCCAAGCTACGAGCAGTACTTC.

This chain links TRBV27 with TRBJ1-1; possible D gene TRBD1, 5 bases. Trimming removed 5 bases from V and 4 bases from J, with 17 bases in between. Germline values: CDR1 MNHEY, CDR2 SMNVEV (reference sequence). This CDR3 is built from 15 residues. The CDR3 loop is CASSPQGRPATEAFF. CDR3 nucleotides: TGTGCCAGCAGTCCCCAGGGCCGGCCCGCCACTGAAGCTTTCTTT.

In this sample, this clone turned up a few times. The chain is built from TRBV10-3 and TRBJ1-3; D may be TRBD1 (6 bases). The CDR3 loop spans 16 amino acids. With 3 bases removed from V and 1 base from J, the gap between germline ends came to 13 bases. CDR1 is ENHRY, CDR2 SYGVKD, per germline. The CDR3: CAISDYARGSGNTIYF. CDR3 in DNA: TGTGCCATCAGTGACTACGCTAGGGGGTCTGGAAACACCATATATTTT.

This clone was counted only a few times. This chain connects TRBV7-9 to TRBJ1-1; 8 positions agree with TRBD1. This CDR3 has 16 residues. Germline V gives CDR1 SEHNR, CDR2 FQNEAQ (reference sequence). V gave up 5 bases and J gave up 1 base; unmatched junction bases: 9. In nucleotides, the CDR3 is TGTGCCAGCAGCCCTCATCGGGGGACAGGGAACACTGAAGCTTTCTTT. Translated, it gives CASSPHRGTGNTEAFF.

The chain is built from TRBV7-2 and TRBJ2-2; 10 bases are a match to TRBD1. The germline CDR1 and CDR2 sequences are SGHTA and FQGNSA. V lost 3 bases and J lost 4; bases outside the gene matches: 8. The CDR3 is made up of 17 amino acids. CDR3 sequence: CASSFRQGAGITGELFF. The CDR3 coding sequence is TGTGCCAGCAGCTTTCGACAGGGGGCCGGCATCACCGGGGAGCTGTTTTTT.

The gene calls are TRBV11-2 and TRBJ1-1; D may be TRBD1 (6 bases). V was cut by 5 bases and J by 10 bases, with 23 bases left in between. CDR1 is SGHAT and CDR2 is FQNNGV in the germline V gene. The CDR3 is 15 residues long. DNA of the CDR3: TGTGCCAGCAGCATCGTGGCAGAGCAGGGGCTAGGAGCTTTCTTT. Its translation: CASSIVAEQGLGAFF.

V and J are TRBV7-9 and TRBJ2-1, with TRBD2 identical over 11 bases. V lost 5 bases to trimming and J lost 1 base; unmatched junction nucleotides: 4. The CDR3 covers 16 residues. Germline lookup yields CDR1 SEHNR and CDR2 FQNEAQ (reference sequence). CDR3 amino acids: CASSELAGVSYNEQFF. The CDR3 DNA reads as TGTGCCAGCAGCGAACTAGCGGGGGTTTCCTACAATGAGCAGTTCTTC. Combining the CDR3 with reference TRBV7-9 and TRBJ2-1 gives the whole variable domain DTGVSQNPRHKITKRGQNVTFRCDPISEHNRLYWYRQTLGQGPEFLTYFQNEAQLEKSRLLSDRFSAERPKGSFSTLEIQRTEQGDSAMYLCASSELAGVSYNEQFFGPGTRLTVL.

This clone has just one count. In DNA, the CDR3 is TGTGCCAGCAGTCCACCGGGACAGGGGATTTTTGTGACTGAAGCTTTCTTT. Residues: CASSPPGQGIFVTEAFF. The chain joins TRBV28 to TRBJ1-1; 10 bases align to TRBD1. Germline V CDR1 and CDR2: MDHEN, SYDVKM. After removal of 5 bases from V and 5 bases from J, the junction contained 14 bases not matched to a gene. This CDR3 has 17 amino acids.

V is TRBV7-9 and J is TRBJ1-1, with TRBD1 matching 7 bases. With V trimmed by 0 bases and J by 4 bases, 2 bases remained unmatched. Germline values: CDR1 SEHNR, CDR2 FQNEAQ (reference sequence). The CDR3 extends over 14 amino acids. CDR3 bases: TGTGCCAGCAGCTTAGCGTCAGGGGGCACTGAAGCTTTCTTT. This encodes CASSLASGGTEAFF.

The gene calls are TRBV6-6 and TRBJ1-3; 7 bases agree with TRBD1. Germline V gene lookup returns CDR1 MNHNY and CDR2 SVGAGI (reference sequence). The CDR3 is 15 amino acids. The V gene end was trimmed by 4 bases and the J gene end by 4 bases; junction bases not matched to a gene: 7. The CDR3: CASSSGGGPGNTIYF. The CDR3 coding sequence is TGTGCCAGCAGTTCAGGAGGGGGCCCAGGAAACACCATATATTTT.

Only one count was recorded for this clone. The chain recombines TRBV30 with TRBJ1-2; maybe TRBD1 (6 bases). Germline CDR1 reads GTSNPN; CDR2 reads SVGIG (reference sequence). The CDR3 sequence is 13 residues long. Trimming took off 0 bases at V and 8 bases at J, with 13 bases between the two ends. CDR3 loop: CAWSVVGAQGYTF. CDR3 DNA: TGTGCCTGGAGTGTGGTGGGGGCGCAAGGCTACACCTTC.